Presented here are 21 T cell receptor beta chains from one specimen sequenced in a study of blood T cells in healthy people across ages. A second PCR, run for roughly 7 to 11 cycles, used a sample-barcoded 5' primer plus a J-beta primer mix. TCRdb re-called the 5' RACE reads through MiXCR, storing one row per CDR3 protein. This repertoire shows about 640,000 distinct CDR3 sequences, around 54% found once; its top ten account for roughly 34%. The sample consisted of blood. The receptors here all came from a man in his fifties or sixties in good health.

This clonotype was observed a handful of times. V usage is TRBV7-7 and J usage is TRBJ2-1, with no clear D. CDR1 is SSHAT, CDR2 FNYEAQ, per germline (reference sequence). V was cut by 1 base and J by 0 bases, with 7 bases left in between. This CDR3 spans 15 amino acids. The CDR3 coding sequence is TGTGCCAGCAGCTTAGGACCATACTCCTACAATGAGCAGTTCTTC. This gives the protein CASSLGPYSYNEQFF.

The chain has TRBV5-1 and TRBJ2-3, with D perhaps TRBD2 (5 bases). The CDR3 covers 13 residues. Trimming pared 2 bases from V and 6 bases from J, leaving 10 bases between. Per germline, CDR1 SGHRS and CDR2 YFSETQ. CDR3 DNA: TGCGCCAGCAGCTTAAGGCAGCGGGATACGCAGTATTTT. Protein product: CASSLRQRDTQYF.

The chain carries TRBV4-1 and TRBJ2-2; the match to TRBD1 covers 11 bases. There are 17 residues in the CDR3. Germline values: CDR1 MGHRA, CDR2 YSYEKL. Trimming cost V 4 bases and J 5 bases; bases outside gene matches: 9. Written as DNA, the CDR3 is TGCGCCAGCAGCCCCCTGCTGGGACAGGGGGGAACCGGGGAGCTGTTTTTT. Translating gives CASSPLLGQGGTGELFF.

This rearrangement joins TRBV20-1 to TRBJ2-5; 10 bases map to TRBD2. Trimming removed 1 base from V and 0 bases from J; junction bases left unmatched: 5. The CDR3 has 16 amino acids. CDR1 and CDR2 from the germline V gene are DFQATT and SNEGSKA (reference sequence). CDR3 sequence reads: CSARGLAGEHQETQYF. The CDR3 region has the DNA TGCAGTGCTAGAGGTCTAGCGGGGGAGCACCAAGAGACCCAGTACTTC.

The chain carries TRBV4-2 and TRBJ2-1, with TRBD2 matching 13 bases. Germline trimming cut 1 base from V and 0 bases from J; bases unmatched to any gene: 3. The CDR3 is made up of 18 amino acids. Per germline, CDR1 LGHNA and CDR2 YNFKEQ. The CDR3 nucleotides are TGTGCCAGCAGCCAAGGGACTAGCGGGGGCCTCTCCTACAATGAGCAGTTCTTC. This encodes CASSQGTSGGLSYNEQFF.

Ten or more counts support this clonotype. The V call is TRBV7-9, the J call TRBJ2-7; no firm D call. CDR3 size: 12 residues. The germline V gene encodes CDR1 SEHNR and CDR2 FQNEAQ (reference sequence). V gave up 4 bases and J gave up 0 bases, with 4 bases separating them. CDR3 protein: CASSSLSYEQYF. DNA of the CDR3: TGTGCCAGCAGCTCCCTCTCCTACGAGCAGTACTTC.

This sequence joins TRBV15 and TRBJ2-5; D perhaps matches TRBD2 (6 bases). Germline V lookup: CDR1 LNHNV, CDR2 YYDKDF (reference sequence). CDR3 length: 14 residues. With 0 bases removed from V and 2 bases from J, the gap between germline ends came to 7 bases. CDR3 nucleotide sequence: TGTGCCACCAGCAGAGAGGCGGGGCAAGAGACCCAGTACTTC. Its protein is CATSREAGQETQYF.

A few counts support this clonotype. The chain employs TRBV27 and TRBJ2-1; tentative D call: TRBD2 (6 bases). Germline CDR1 MNHEY, CDR2 SMNVEV (reference sequence). V shed 5 bases and J shed 9 bases, with 20 bases lying between them. The length of the CDR3 is 15 residues. The CDR3: CASSPSSVLLGEQFF. The CDR3 coding sequence is TGTGCCAGCAGTCCTTCTAGCGTCCTCCTTGGTGAGCAGTTCTTC.

The J gene is TRBJ2-4, the V gene TRBV7-2; 8 nucleotides align to TRBD1. Unmatched junction bases numbered 11, after V lost 5 bases and J lost 5 bases. The CDR3 covers 16 residues. Germline V CDR1 and CDR2: SGHTA, FQGNSA. The CDR3 DNA is TGTGCCAGCAGCATACTCCCAGGGGGCACCCAAAACATTCAGTACTTC. Protein sequence: CASSILPGGTQNIQYF. Variable domain in full (rest from reference TRBV7-2 and TRBJ2-4): GAGVSQSPSNKVTEKGKDVELRCDPISGHTALYWYRQSLGQGLEFLIYFQGNSAPDKSGLPSDRFSAERTGGSVSTLTIQRTQQEDSAVYLCASSILPGGTQNIQYFGAGTRLSVL.

This clonotype was seen just once. The chain combines TRBV4-2 with TRBJ2-5; D may be TRBD2 (7 bases). The DNA end favors TRBJ2-7, so the J call may be wrong. From germline, CDR1 is LGHNA and CDR2 YNFKEQ. CDR3 length: 15 amino acids. CDR3 nucleotide sequence: TGTGCCAGCAGCCGCTCGGGGGGCCTTGGGGACGAGCAGTACTTC. Translated: CASSRSGGLGDEQYF.

A few counts support this clonotype. The rearrangement joins TRBV29-1 to TRBJ2-2; D ambiguous. V was cut by 2 bases and J by 5 bases, with 12 bases left in between. The CDR3 consists of 14 residues. Germline CDR1 and CDR2: SQVTM and ANQGSEA. The CDR3 region has the DNA TGCAGCGTTGAAAGGAATGCGAGGACCGGGGAGCTGTTTTTT. It codes for CSVERNARTGELFF.

In nucleotides, the CDR3 is TGTGCCAGCAGCCAAGATCGACGGGATGGCTACACCTTC. Translation: CASSQDRRDGYTF. The chain uses TRBV4-2 and TRBJ1-2; no definite D call. V was clipped by 0 bases and J by 6 bases, with 8 bases between them. Germline V gives CDR1 LGHNA, CDR2 YNFKEQ. The CDR3 spans 13 residues.

The chain couples TRBV5-1 to TRBJ1-1; D is perhaps TRBD1 (5 bases). V lost 0 bases to trimming and J lost 4 bases, with 13 bases between them. The CDR3 consists of 15 residues. Germline CDR1 SGHRS, CDR2 YFSETQ. The CDR3 DNA reads as TGCGCCAGCAGCTTGGGGGTATCGGGGGTCACTGAAGCTTTCTTT. Protein sequence: CASSLGVSGVTEAFF. The whole variable domain, filled in from reference TRBV5-1 and TRBJ1-1, reads KAGVTQTPRYLIKTRGQQVTLSCSPISGHRSVSWYQQTPGQGLQFLFEYFSETQRNKGNFPGRFSGRQFSNSRSEMNVSTLELGDSALYLCASSLGVSGVTEAFFGQGTRLTVV.

This clonotype has at least ten counts. The chain recombines TRBV7-9 with TRBJ2-6, with D hard to call. V lost 4 bases to trimming and J lost 0 bases, with 13 bases between them. CDR1 and CDR2 from the germline V gene are SEHNR and FQNEAQ (reference sequence). CDR3 length: 17 amino acids. CDR3 in DNA: TGTGCCAGCAGCTCCGGAGATCCATACTCTGGGGCCAACGTCCTGACTTTC. It specifies CASSSGDPYSGANVLTF.

The V gene is TRBV27, the J gene TRBJ2-1; 12 positions match TRBD1. The germline CDR1 and CDR2 sequences are MNHEY and SMNVEV (reference sequence). There are 16 residues in the CDR3. V lost 6 bases to trimming and J lost 9 bases; unmatched junction nucleotides: 12. The CDR3 bases are TGTGCCAGCAGGACTCGGGGACAGGGGGCTACTGGTGAGCAGTTCTTC. Its protein is CASRTRGQGATGEQFF.

The V gene is TRBV5-1, the J gene TRBJ2-7; the D gene could be TRBD1 or TRBD2 (5 bases each). Germline CDR1 reads SGHRS; CDR2 reads YFSETQ. This CDR3 region has 15 residues. The germline V and J ends were trimmed by 4 bases and 3 bases, with 17 bases remaining between them. The CDR3 bases are TGCGCCAGCAGCCCGGAGCCGGGACGGATCTACGAGCAGTACTTC. Encoded protein: CASSPEPGRIYEQYF.

The chain carries TRBV28 and TRBJ2-3; 9 bases map to TRBD2. CDR1 and CDR2 from the germline V gene are MDHEN and SYDVKM. V lost 8 bases, J lost 5 bases, and 14 bases stayed unmatched. This CDR3 region has 16 residues. The CDR3 reads CASHAPAGGYRDTQYF. The CDR3 DNA sequence: TGTGCCAGCCACGCCCCAGCGGGGGGCTATAGAGATACGCAGTATTTT. The full variable domain, in which reference TRBV28 and TRBJ2-3 provide the parts outside the CDR3, is DVKVTQSSRYLVKRTGEKVFLECVQDMDHENMFWYRQDPGLGLRLIYFSYDVKMKEKGDIPEGYSVSREKKERFSLILESASTNQTSMYLCASHAPAGGYRDTQYFGPGTRLTVL.

The gene calls are TRBV6-1 and TRBJ2-5, with 11 bases identical to TRBD2. From germline, CDR1 is MNHNS and CDR2 SASEGT. V dropped 5 bases and J dropped 2; count of bases not matched to a gene: 7. The length of the CDR3 is 16 residues. The CDR3 bases are TGTGCCAGCAGTTGGAGAACTAGCGGGGGTCAAGAGACCCAGTACTTC. This codes for CASSWRTSGGQETQYF.

The chain carries TRBV11-2 and TRBJ1-2; TRBD1 aligns across 7 bases. The V and J ends lost 6 bases and 7 bases, in that order; junction bases with no gene match: 5. The CDR3 loop spans 12 amino acids. The germline V gene encodes CDR1 SGHAT and CDR2 FQNNGV. The CDR3 reads CASSLDRVGYTF. The CDR3 bases are TGTGCCAGCAGTCTAGACAGGGTTGGCTACACCTTC.

V is TRBV18 and J is TRBJ1-1, with 9 positions matching TRBD1. The CDR3 contains 15 residues. Trimming cost V 5 bases and J 2 bases; bases outside gene matches: 6. The germline CDR1 and CDR2 sequences are KGHSH and LQKENI. The chain's CDR3 is CASSSETGGNTEAFF. The CDR3 DNA reads as TGTGCCAGCTCATCCGAGACAGGGGGAAACACTGAAGCTTTCTTT.

The rearrangement joins TRBV25-1 to TRBJ2-1; TRBD1 aligns across 8 bases. TRBJ2-7 explains the end of the DNA better; the J call may be wrong. Germline V gene sequence: CDR1 MGHDK, CDR2 SYGVNS. This CDR3 has 15 residues. The CDR3, as DNA: TGTGCCAGCAGTGAAAGGCAGGGGGCCTTAGGCGAGCAGTACTTC. This codes for CASSERQGALGEQYF.